A single sample gave rise to the 16 T cell receptor beta chains below, sequenced in a study of shared clonotypes between healthy human individuals. Data came from immunoSEQ multiplex PCR; TCRdb stores just in-frame clones and leaves some out. The sample holds more than 1,200,000 clones, 97% to 99% seen once. Sequences were obtained from naive CD4+ T cells sorted from blood. Subset reported: CD45RA+ positively selected. All receptors come from a man aged 25-45 years in good health.

The V and J genes are TRBV9 and TRBJ1-2; 8 bases fit TRBD1. CDR1 is SGDLS, CDR2 YYNGEE, per germline. The CDR3 sequence is 14 residues long. Losses at the gene ends were 4 bases for V and 4 bases for J; bases not matched to a gene: 6. The CDR3 DNA sequence: TGTGCCAGCAGCCGGACAGGGAATGTCTATGGCTACACCTTC. Protein sequence: CASSRTGNVYGYTF.

V is TRBV5-1 and J is TRBJ2-1; the D gene is possibly TRBD2 (6 bases). This CDR3 spans 12 amino acids. The V gene lost 3 bases and the J gene lost 10 bases, with 11 bases spanning the gap. The germline V gene has CDR1 SGHRS and CDR2 YFSETQ. The CDR3 protein is CASSWGDREQFF. CDR3 bases: TGCGCCAGCAGCTGGGGGGATCGGGAGCAGTTCTTC.

The chain links TRBV10-3 to TRBJ2-1, with 8 positions matching TRBD1. The junction had 6 bases not matched to a gene; V was cut back by 9 bases and J by 5 bases. Germline values: CDR1 ENHRY, CDR2 SYGVKD. This CDR3 is 13 amino acids long. The CDR3 DNA is TGTGCCATTCAGGGGGCCACCCACAATGAGCAGTTCTTC. Translated: CAIQGATHNEQFF.

The chain links TRBV2 to TRBJ2-3, with 7 bases fitting TRBD2. Germline-derived CDR1 and CDR2 are SNHLY and FYNNEI. J lost 4 bases, V lost 6 bases, and 4 bases had no gene match. The CDR3 extends over 13 amino acids. CDR3 DNA sequence: TGTGCCAGCAGATTCCGGGGGGCAGATACGCAGTATTTT. Residues: CASRFRGADTQYF.

This sequence joins TRBV6-4 and TRBJ2-3; the match to TRBD2 covers 14 bases. The junction had 7 bases not matched to a gene; V was cut back by 6 bases and J by 8 bases. The CDR3 is made up of 15 amino acids. Per germline, CDR1 MRHNA and CDR2 SNTAGT. This CDR3 reads CASSPEGLAGATQYF. CDR3 nucleotides: TGTGCCAGCAGCCCCGAGGGACTAGCGGGGGCTACGCAGTATTTT.

In the case of this clone: Additional DNA sequences in this sample encode the identical CDR3. The chain has TRBV10-1 and TRBJ2-7; no definite D call. This CDR3 is 11 amino acids long. Germline V gene lookup returns CDR1 WNHNN and CDR2 SYGVQD (reference sequence). Deletions cut 3 bases from V and 4 bases from J, with 4 bases between. The chain's CDR3 is CASSEGYEQYF. DNA of the CDR3: TGCGCCAGCAGTGAAGGTTACGAGCAGTACTTC.

The genes are TRBV5-4 and TRBJ2-7, with 7 positions matching TRBD2. Trimming cost V 4 bases and J 7 bases; bases outside gene matches: 14. Germline V gene lookup returns CDR1 SGHNT and CDR2 YYREEE (reference sequence). CDR3 length: 15 amino acids. The CDR3 DNA follows: TGTGCCAGCAGCCGGTCTAGTGGGAGGGCAGAAGAGCAGTACTTC. Protein sequence: CASSRSSGRAEEQYF.

The chain combines TRBV5-4 with TRBJ2-7, with TRBD2 identical over 10 bases. Germline CDR1 is SGHNT and CDR2 is YYREEE (reference sequence). V trimming: 5 bases; J trimming: 0 bases; junction bases outside the gene matches: 5. There are 15 residues in the CDR3. The CDR3 loop reads CASRDGTSASYEQYF. CDR3 DNA sequence: TGTGCCAGCAGAGATGGGACTAGCGCCTCCTACGAGCAGTACTTC. The variable domain in full, with the rest retrieved from reference TRBV5-4 and TRBJ2-7, is ETGVTQSPTHLIKTRGQQVTLRCSSQSGHNTVSWYQQALGQGPQFIFQYYREEENGRGNFPPRFSGLQFPNYSSELNVNALELDDSALYLCASRDGTSASYEQYFGPGTRLTVT.

This clone was picked up one time. This chain links TRBV5-6 with TRBJ2-7; D unresolved. Germline CDR1 and CDR2: SGHDT and YYEEEE. The CDR3 runs to 16 residues. Between the trimmed V and J ends, which lost 4 bases and 1 base, there was a span of 18 bases. The CDR3 DNA sequence: TGTGCCAGCAGCCCTCTCGGGTCCTCAAAATCCTACGAGCAGTACTTC. This codes for CASSPLGSSKSYEQYF.

V usage is TRBV15 and J usage is TRBJ1-2; D may be TRBD1 (5 bases). There are 16 residues in the CDR3. CDR1 and CDR2 (germline): LNHNV, YYDKDF (reference sequence). Trimming took 8 bases from V and 5 from J, leaving 24 bases between them. Here the CDR3 DNA reads TGTGCCACCTCCTCGGGACGGATGACATCAGCGTATGGCTACACCTTC. Translation gives CATSSGRMTSAYGYTF.

The chain carries TRBV7-8 and TRBJ2-7; 10 bases map to TRBD2. This CDR3 has 15 residues. Germline CDR1 reads SGHVS; CDR2 reads FQNEAQ. The V segment lost 4 bases and the J segment 4 bases; nucleotides outside the gene matches: 7. The CDR3 DNA reads as TGTGCCAGCAGCTACGGACTAGCGGACAATTACGAGCAGTACTTC. Amino acid sequence: CASSYGLADNYEQYF.

V is TRBV11-2 and J is TRBJ1-2; D remains unclear. Deletions cut 4 bases from V and 6 bases from J, with 21 bases between. Per germline, CDR1 SGHAT and CDR2 FQNNGV. The CDR3 contains 16 residues. The CDR3 sequence is CASSSVSSVGRDGYTF. CDR3 bases: TGTGCCAGCAGCTCCGTAAGCTCGGTTGGTCGGGATGGCTACACCTTC.

J is TRBJ2-7 and V is TRBV5-4; 7 bases match TRBD1. The CDR3 has 15 residues. Trimming cost V 0 bases and J 3 bases; bases outside gene matches: 6. In germline, CDR1 is SGHNT, CDR2 YYREEE (reference sequence). The DNA of the CDR3 is TGTGCCAGCAGCTTGGGCTCCGGGACAGACTACGAGCAGTACTTC. Translated, it gives CASSLGSGTDYEQYF.

The rearrangement links TRBV18 to TRBJ2-1; 7 bases match TRBD1. V shed 6 bases, J shed 2 bases, and the junction held 10 bases outside the gene matches. The CDR3 covers 16 residues. Germline loops: CDR1 KGHSH, CDR2 LQKENI. CDR3 coding DNA: TGTGCCAGCTCGCGCTCTAGAGGGGGCGCCTACAATGAGCAGTTCTTC. Amino acid sequence: CASSRSRGGAYNEQFF.

The chain carries TRBV2 and TRBJ1-3; the D is unclear. With 10 bases removed from V and 2 bases from J, the gap between germline ends came to 12 bases. The CDR3 length is 13 residues. The germline CDR1 and CDR2 sequences are SNHLY and FYNNEI. The CDR3 loop is CANSRNAGNTIYF. In nucleotides, the CDR3 is TGTGCCAATAGCAGGAATGCTGGAAACACCATATATTTT.

The chain is built from TRBV19 and TRBJ2-5, with D possibly TRBD2 on 5 matching bases. Germline V gives CDR1 LNHDA, CDR2 SQIVND (reference sequence). Trimming pared 3 bases from V and 5 bases from J, leaving 10 bases between. The CDR3 covers 13 residues. CDR3 DNA: TGTGCCAGTAGTATTAGCGTCTCGGAGACCCAGTACTTC. This translates into CASSISVSETQYF.